These 29 T cell receptor beta chains came from one sample sequenced in a study of shared clonotypes between healthy human individuals. Generated by immunoSEQ multiplex PCR, the TCRdb table keeps only in-frame clones and is missing some. This table has 80,000 to 100,000 clones, 60% to 70% appearing once. What was sequenced was memory CD8+ T cells sorted from blood. Subset reported: CD45RO+ cells pooled with CCR7-negative TemRA cells. These receptors were obtained from a man between 25 and 39 years old in good health.

This clone has a single count. CDR3 sequence reads: CASSVRATPSYNEQFF. The DNA of the CDR3 is TGTGCCAGCAGCGTACGGGCTACGCCTTCCTACAATGAGCAGTTCTTC. This chain uses TRBV9 with TRBJ2-1; no clear D gene. Germline values: CDR1 SGDLS, CDR2 YYNGEE. The CDR3 is 16 amino acids. V gave up 1 base and J gave up 1 base, with 12 bases separating them.

This sequence joins TRBV10-3 and TRBJ2-1, with 16 bases fitting TRBD2. Germline V CDR1 and CDR2: ENHRY, SYGVKD. V shed 6 bases, J shed 10 bases, and the junction held 21 bases outside the gene matches. The CDR3 has 20 residues. The CDR3 region has the DNA TGTGCCATCAGCGGTCCGTCTGACCACGTGGGACTAGCGGGAGGGGGGGAGCAGTTCTTC. Translation: CAISGPSDHVGLAGGGEQFF.

This sequence joins TRBV27 and TRBJ2-5; a weak D match, TRBD2 (5 bases). This CDR3 comprises 12 residues. V lost 3 bases, J lost 11 bases, and 13 bases lay in between. CDR1 and CDR2 (germline): MNHEY, SMNVEV (reference sequence). CDR3 amino acids: CASSFPGKGQYF. The DNA of the CDR3 is TGTGCCAGCAGTTTCCCGGGGAAAGGGCAGTACTTC.

This chain uses TRBV4-3 with TRBJ2-7; 12 bases map to TRBD2. The CDR3 loop spans 16 amino acids. Trimming at V came to 0 bases and at J to 3 bases, leaving 3 bases not matched to a gene. Germline V gives CDR1 LGHNA, CDR2 YSLEER. The CDR3 DNA follows: TGCGCCAGCAGCCAAGACCTAGCGGGAGGGGGCTACGAGCAGTACTTC. Encoded protein: CASSQDLAGGGYEQYF.

The gene calls are TRBV28 and TRBJ2-7; D remains ambiguous. The CDR3 sequence is 12 residues long. CDR1 MDHEN and CDR2 SYDVKM come from the germline V gene. V was shortened by 6 bases and J by 4 bases, with 10 bases between the two germline ends. CDR3 nucleotides: TGTGCCAGCAGCCAGACGAGTTACGAGCAGTACTTC. This codes for CASSQTSYEQYF. The variable domain in full, with the rest retrieved from reference TRBV28 and TRBJ2-7, is DVKVTQSSRYLVKRTGEKVFLECVQDMDHENMFWYRQDPGLGLRLIYFSYDVKMKEKGDIPEGYSVSREKKERFSLILESASTNQTSMYLCASSQTSYEQYFGPGTRLTVT.

This clone was picked up a small number of times. V and J are TRBV7-6 and TRBJ2-3, with D possibly TRBD2 on 6 matching bases. Germline V lookup: CDR1 SGHVS, CDR2 FNYEAQ. The CDR3 totals 21 residues. Trimming pared 2 bases from V and 4 bases from J, leaving 31 bases between. As DNA, the CDR3 is TGTGCCAGCAGCTTAAATCAGGGTGAGTCCGGAGGACTACGCGACGCAGATACGCAGTATTTT. This translates into CASSLNQGESGGLRDADTQYF.

In its sample, this clone was seen a few times. The V and J genes are TRBV4-2 and TRBJ1-2; TRBD1 is a possible D gene (5 bases). Per the germline V gene, CDR1 is LGHNA and CDR2 is YNFKEQ. The CDR3 sequence is 16 residues long. Trimming cost V 5 bases and J 3 bases, with 19 bases left between them. The CDR3 here is CASSLDGRRGHYGYTF. The CDR3 DNA reads TGTGCCAGCAGCTTGGACGGACGGAGGGGACACTATGGCTACACCTTC.

The V call is TRBV7-3, the J call TRBJ2-7, with D possibly TRBD1 on 6 matching bases. CDR3 size: 14 residues. From germline, CDR1 is SGHTA and CDR2 FQGTGA. V was cut by 3 bases and J by 3 bases, with 12 bases left in between. CDR3 DNA: TGTGCCAGCAGCTTCTGTAACAGGGACTACGAGCAGTACTTC. This codes for CASSFCNRDYEQYF.

The V gene is TRBV10-3, the J gene TRBJ2-5; 15 positions match TRBD2. CDR1 and CDR2 from the germline V gene are ENHRY and SYGVKD. V shed 3 bases and J 5 bases; nucleotides not matched to a gene: 4. The CDR3 has 16 residues. CDR3 DNA: TGTGCCATCAGTGATTACGGACTAGCGGGAGGGGAGACCCAGTACTTC. This codes for CAISDYGLAGGETQYF.

The chain employs TRBV9 and TRBJ2-7; 12 positions match TRBD2. The germline gives CDR1 SGDLS, CDR2 YYNGEE. The trim removed 4 bases at V and 2 bases at J, leaving 7 bases unmatched. CDR3 size: 16 residues. For the CDR3, the DNA is TGTGCCAGCAGCACCTCGACTAGCGGGAGTCCCTACGAGCAGTACTTC. This gives the protein CASSTSTSGSPYEQYF.

The chain uses TRBV2 and TRBJ2-7; D is undetermined. V dropped 5 bases and J dropped 0 bases, with 5 bases sitting between them. The germline V gene has CDR1 SNHLY and CDR2 FYNNEI. CDR3 length: 12 residues. CDR3 DNA sequence: TGTGCCAGCAGTCAGAGCTCCTACGAGCAGTACTTC. Translating it yields CASSQSSYEQYF.

The gene calls are TRBV28 and TRBJ1-5; TRBD1 is a possible D gene (5 bases). Germline V gene data show CDR1 as MDHEN and CDR2 as SYDVKM. Trimming shortened V by 5 bases and J by 2 bases, and 7 bases separated the two germline ends. This CDR3 is 13 amino acids long. CDR3 coding DNA: TGTGCCAGCAGTGTACAGGGCAATCAGCCCCAGCATTTT. It specifies CASSVQGNQPQHF.

V and J are TRBV2 and TRBJ2-1; D perhaps matches TRBD2 (5 bases). Germline V gene lookup returns CDR1 SNHLY and CDR2 FYNNEI. The ends were cut back, 4 bases at V and 2 bases at J, with 6 bases in the middle. The CDR3 contains 13 residues. Here the CDR3 reads CASSAGTYNEQFF. CDR3 DNA: TGTGCCAGCAGTGCCGGGACCTACAATGAGCAGTTCTTC.

A single count supports this clone. This chain connects TRBV27 to TRBJ2-3; 12 nucleotides match TRBD2. Germline V CDR1 and CDR2: MNHEY, SMNVEV (reference sequence). The CDR3 has 19 amino acids. Trimming removed 2 bases from V and 4 bases from J; junction bases left unmatched: 13. CDR3 sequence reads: CASSLRVPGLAGGPDTQYF. In DNA, the CDR3 is TGTGCCAGCAGTTTAAGAGTACCGGGGCTAGCGGGAGGGCCAGATACGCAGTATTTT.

V usage is TRBV6-1 and J usage is TRBJ1-1; a possible D gene is TRBD1 (5 bases). The germline V and J ends were trimmed by 2 bases and 4 bases, with 11 bases remaining between them. Germline CDR1 MNHNS, CDR2 SASEGT. This CDR3 is 14 amino acids long. CDR3 nucleotides: TGTGCCAGCAGTGAACAGGGCGGGGTCACTGAAGCTTTCTTT. The encoded protein is CASSEQGGVTEAFF.

This clone was observed a handful of times. This sequence joins TRBV28 and TRBJ1-2; D gene uncertain. Per the germline V gene, CDR1 is MDHEN and CDR2 is SYDVKM. Trimming shortened V by 11 bases and J by 4 bases, and 11 bases separated the two germline ends. The CDR3 covers 11 residues. CDR3 protein: CAEGTGYGYTF. CDR3 bases: TGTGCCGAGGGCACCGGCTATGGCTACACCTTC.

The chain couples TRBV5-1 to TRBJ2-7, with TRBD1 as a possible D gene (7 bases). Looked up from germline, CDR1 is SGHRS and CDR2 is YFSETQ. Deletions cut 4 bases from V and 6 bases from J, with 17 bases between. CDR3 length equals 14 residues. The CDR3 bases are TGCGCCAGCAGCCCCTCAGGGGGGTACGGCGAGCAGTACTTC. Encoded protein: CASSPSGGYGEQYF.

Concerning this clone: The likely explanation is a read error, given a far larger clone one base away. This sample also contains other DNA sequences that code for the same CDR3. The genes are TRBV7-9 and TRBJ2-1, with 13 bases that match TRBD2. V lost 5 bases to trimming and J lost 1 base; unmatched junction nucleotides: 11. The CDR3 totals 19 residues. In germline, CDR1 is SEHNR, CDR2 FQNEAQ (reference sequence). CDR3 protein: CASSPPGLAGDGSYNEQFF. The CDR3 DNA sequence: TGTGCCAGCAGCCCTCCCGGACTAGCGGGGGACGGGTCCTACAATGAGCAGTTCTTC.

This chain uses TRBV7-9 with TRBJ2-7; 10 bases map to TRBD2. CDR3 length: 16 amino acids. Germline V gene lookup returns CDR1 SEHNR and CDR2 FQNEAQ (reference sequence). Trimming took 4 bases from V and 5 from J; bases not matched to a gene: 11. CDR3 coding DNA: TGTGCCAGCAGCTCTACCGGGACTAGCGCCGTTCACGAGCAGTACTTC. It encodes CASSSTGTSAVHEQYF.

The V and J genes are TRBV7-2 and TRBJ2-1; no firm D call. Looked up from germline, CDR1 is SGHTA and CDR2 is FQGNSA. The CDR3 has 17 residues. Trimming shortened V by 0 bases and J by 0 bases, and 12 bases separated the two germline ends. CDR3 sequence: CASSLASRQSSYNEQFF. Here the CDR3 DNA reads TGTGCCAGCAGCTTAGCTTCGCGCCAAAGCTCCTACAATGAGCAGTTCTTC.

The chain carries TRBV25-1 and TRBJ1-3; D not certain. Germline V gives CDR1 MGHDK, CDR2 SYGVNS. The CDR3 length is 16 residues. Between the trimmed V and J ends, which lost 4 bases and 0 bases, there was a span of 13 bases. This chain's CDR3 is CASSVLSRLSGNTIYF. The DNA of the CDR3 is TGTGCCAGCAGTGTTTTGTCCCGACTCTCTGGAAACACCATATATTTT.

The V call is TRBV2, the J call TRBJ2-7; TRBD2 might be the D (6 bases). Germline V gene sequence: CDR1 SNHLY, CDR2 FYNNEI. This CDR3 region has 14 residues. Trimming cost V 3 bases and J 4 bases, with 13 bases left between them. The CDR3 coding sequence is TGTGCCAGCAGTGATGCGGGACCGAGATACGAGCAGTACTTC. Translated, it gives CASSDAGPRYEQYF.

The chain uses TRBV7-9 and TRBJ1-1, with TRBD1 as a possible D gene (6 bases). This CDR3 region has 16 residues. Germline lookup yields CDR1 SEHNR and CDR2 FQNEAQ (reference sequence). With 1 base removed from V and 6 bases from J, the gap between germline ends came to 18 bases. CDR3 coding DNA: TGTGCCAGCAGCTTAGTGCAGGGGTTCCTTAACGCTGAAGCTTTCTTT. Its translation is CASSLVQGFLNAEAFF.

This clone appeared a few times. The genes are TRBV18 and TRBJ1-2; 7 nucleotides agree with TRBD1. Trimming took 2 bases from V and 10 from J; bases not matched to a gene: 13. Looked up from germline, CDR1 is KGHSH and CDR2 is LQKENI. The CDR3 spans 15 residues. The DNA for the CDR3 is TGTGCCAGCTCACCAGGAGCTGGGACAGCGGATTTCTACACCTTC. This encodes CASSPGAGTADFYTF.

The chain recombines TRBV11-2 with TRBJ2-1; D perhaps matches TRBD1 (5 bases). The germline V gene has CDR1 SGHAT and CDR2 FQNNGV. The CDR3 length is 15 residues. V was cut by 1 base and J by 5 bases, with 12 bases left in between. The CDR3 reads CASSLVATVNNEQFF. The CDR3 DNA reads TGTGCCAGCAGCTTAGTCGCGACAGTAAACAATGAGCAGTTCTTC.

In this sample, this clone turned up many times. The V call is TRBV6-4, the J call TRBJ2-1, with 11 bases that match TRBD2. Germline CDR1 is MRHNA and CDR2 is SNTAGT. V trimming: 2 bases; J trimming: 6 bases; junction bases outside the gene matches: 3. The CDR3 has 15 amino acids. DNA for the CDR3: TGTGCCAGCAGTGACGTAGCGGGAGGGGGCAATGAGCAGTTCTTC. This encodes CASSDVAGGGNEQFF.

This clone occurred a few times. The chain is built from TRBV27 and TRBJ1-1; possible D gene TRBD1, 5 bases. Trimming took 8 bases from V and 8 from J, leaving 15 bases between them. CDR1 MNHEY and CDR2 SMNVEV come from the germline V gene (reference sequence). This CDR3 spans 12 amino acids. The CDR3 loop is CASGLLQDEAFF. CDR3 nucleotides: TGTGCCAGCGGCCTTCTACAGGACGAAGCTTTCTTT.

The V gene is TRBV18, the J gene TRBJ2-5, with a possible D match to TRBD2 (6 bases). The CDR3 is 15 residues long. Germline assignment: CDR1 KGHSH and CDR2 LQKENI. Trimming removed 2 bases from V and 5 bases from J, with 15 bases in between. Here the CDR3 reads CASSPSPGSRETQYF. CDR3 DNA: TGTGCCAGCTCACCAAGCCCCGGGAGTCGGGAGACCCAGTACTTC.

The gene calls are TRBV5-1 and TRBJ1-5, with unresolved D. CDR1 is SGHRS, CDR2 YFSETQ, per germline. CDR3 size: 15 residues. The germline V and J ends were trimmed by 0 bases and 2 bases, with 9 bases remaining between them. CDR3 protein: CASSLAGNGNQPQHF. CDR3 nucleotides: TGCGCCAGCAGCTTGGCCGGGAACGGCAATCAGCCCCAGCATTTT.